This T cell receptor (beta chain) was obtained from a study of blood T cell repertoires in COVID-19. In the study overall: Spain, Italy and the United States supplied samples that represented acute and convalescent COVID-19.

Clones were read by immunoSEQ multiplex PCR, and TCRdb kept only the in-frame ones, dropping some. In the table there are approximately 170,000 clones, around four fifths of which are singletons. CDR1 is KGHDR and CDR2 is SFDVKD in the germline V gene. This CDR3 comprises 15 residues. Trimming at V came to 1 base and at J to 5 bases, leaving 4 bases not matched to a gene. This clonotype was obtained from a woman older than 75 with acute or convalescent COVID-19. The sequenced sample consisted of peripheral blood. J is TRBJ2-7 and V is TRBV24-1; 10 bases are shared with TRBD1. Here the CDR3 reads CATSDLMGQGNEQYF. In DNA form, the CDR3 reads TGTGCCACCAGTGATTTAATGGGACAGGGGAACGAGCAGTACTTC.